The 14 T cell receptor beta chains below all came from one sample that was sequenced in a study of T cell clonotyping in hematopoietic cell transplantation. The assay was immunoSEQ multiplex PCR, and TCRdb's table has in-frame clones only and misses some. The sample has 35,000 to 50,000 clones, around 84% seen once; the top ten hold approximately 3%. Regarding time point: recipient sample about 28 days before transplant, after cytoreduction. The sample in question was peripheral blood mononuclear cells, obtained before stem cell transplant. The source of these receptors is a man aged 55-75 years with acute myeloid leukemia. Some clones in this sample may be carry-over from other donors' samples.

The V call is TRBV10-3, the J call TRBJ1-2; D unclear. Germline values: CDR1 ENHRY, CDR2 SYGVKD. This CDR3 is 14 amino acids long. Between the trimmed V and J ends, which lost 2 bases and 8 bases, there was a span of 15 bases. The DNA of the CDR3 is TGTGCCATCAGTGAGCCCCCAGCCGGGGAGGGCTACACCTTC. Translating it yields CAISEPPAGEGYTF.

CDR3 in DNA: TGCGCCAGCAGCATTCGACAGGGAGAGAGCTATGGCTACACCTTC. This sequence encodes CASSIRQGESYGYTF. The chain links TRBV5-1 to TRBJ1-2, with 7 bases matching TRBD1. The CDR3 consists of 15 residues. Per germline, CDR1 SGHRS and CDR2 YFSETQ. Trimming took 4 bases from V and 4 from J; bases not matched to a gene: 10.

The chain joins TRBV19 to TRBJ1-5; the D gene is possibly TRBD1 (6 bases). CDR1 and CDR2 (germline): LNHDA, SQIVND (reference sequence). The CDR3 runs to 14 residues. Trimming took off 2 bases at V and 9 bases at J, with 14 bases between the two ends. The CDR3 spells CASSIRRAGAPQHF. The CDR3 DNA follows: TGTGCCAGTAGTATAAGGCGGGCGGGGGCGCCCCAGCATTTT.

This chain uses TRBV7-2 with TRBJ2-5, with D unresolved. This CDR3 is built from 14 residues. CDR1 and CDR2 (germline): SGHTA, FQGNSA. Trimming shortened V by 5 bases and J by 0 bases, and 10 bases separated the two germline ends. This chain's CDR3 is CASSPGPYQETQYF. The CDR3 DNA is TGTGCCAGCAGCCCCGGACCCTACCAAGAGACCCAGTACTTC.

The V call is TRBV19, the J call TRBJ1-3; 7 bases are shared with TRBD1. CDR3 size: 16 residues. Germline CDR1 is LNHDA and CDR2 is SQIVND (reference sequence). With 6 bases clipped from V and 0 bases from J, the junction kept 8 bases outside the gene matches. The CDR3 bases are TGTGCCAGTAGGATACAGGGGTCCTTCTCTGGAAACACCATATATTTT. Its protein product is CASRIQGSFSGNTIYF.

The chain joins TRBV2 to TRBJ1-2; 8 bases agree with TRBD1. V shed 2 bases and J 4 bases; nucleotides not matched to a gene: 9. The germline gives CDR1 SNHLY, CDR2 FYNNEI. The CDR3 consists of 16 residues. The CDR3 loop reads CASSESVAGGRYGYTF. The CDR3, as DNA: TGTGCCAGCAGTGAATCTGTTGCAGGGGGCCGCTATGGCTACACCTTC.

The chain combines TRBV6-6 with TRBJ1-3, with a possible D match to TRBD1 (6 bases). Per the germline V gene, CDR1 is MNHNY and CDR2 is SVGAGI (reference sequence). The V end lost 6 bases, the J end lost 5 bases, and 20 bases lay between the germline ends. This CDR3 comprises 16 residues. CDR3 in amino acids: CASSLGGEAERNTIYF. As DNA, the CDR3 is TGTGCCAGCAGCCTAGGGGGGGAGGCCGAGAGAAACACCATATATTTT.

The J gene is TRBJ1-4, the V gene TRBV19, with D maybe TRBD1 (5 bases). V lost 10 bases and J 2 bases, leaving 17 bases between the germline ends. Germline lookup yields CDR1 LNHDA and CDR2 SQIVND (reference sequence). This CDR3 comprises 15 residues. CDR3 bases: TGTGCCACCTCAATTTTGGGGGGGACTAATGAAAAACTGTTTTTT. Residues: CATSILGGTNEKLFF.

The rearrangement links TRBV7-2 to TRBJ1-2; 7 bases line up with TRBD1. The CDR3 is 14 amino acids. The germline V gene encodes CDR1 SGHTA and CDR2 FQGNSA. With V trimmed by 4 bases and J by 2 bases, 4 bases remained unmatched. The CDR3 sequence is CASSSGGQNYGYTF. The CDR3 DNA sequence: TGTGCCAGCAGCTCAGGGGGGCAAAACTATGGCTACACCTTC.

This chain uses TRBV6-5 with TRBJ1-1, with D possibly being TRBD1 (5 bases). Germline V gives CDR1 MNHEY, CDR2 SVGAGI. The V gene lost 2 bases and the J gene lost 1 base, with 11 bases spanning the gap. The CDR3 consists of 15 residues. CDR3 amino acids: CASSYGGVENTEAFF. The CDR3, as DNA: TGTGCCAGCAGTTACGGGGGGGTGGAGAACACTGAAGCTTTCTTT.

This clone was found once. This chain uses TRBV28 with TRBJ1-1; D gene uncertain. V was clipped by 8 bases and J by 0 bases, with 16 bases between them. CDR1 and CDR2 from the germline V gene are MDHEN and SYDVKM. This CDR3 spans 15 amino acids. Written as DNA, the CDR3 is TGTGCCAGCGGGATGAGTGTAGGCATGAACACTGAAGCTTTCTTT. Translated: CASGMSVGMNTEAFF.

The V gene is TRBV7-2, the J gene TRBJ1-1; D ambiguous. Per the germline V gene, CDR1 is SGHTA and CDR2 is FQGNSA. The CDR3 loop spans 15 amino acids. With 1 base removed from V and 1 base from J, the gap between germline ends came to 10 bases. The CDR3 protein is CASSLGRVGNTEAFF. The DNA for the CDR3 is TGTGCCAGCAGCTTAGGGAGGGTAGGGAACACTGAAGCTTTCTTT.

The V and J genes are TRBV5-6 and TRBJ2-7; 7 positions agree with TRBD1. There are 14 residues in the CDR3. Trimming cost V 4 bases and J 4 bases; bases outside gene matches: 8. CDR1 is SGHDT, CDR2 YYEEEE, per germline. DNA of the CDR3: TGTGCCAGCAGCGACGACAGGGATCCTTACGAGCAGTACTTC. It yields the protein CASSDDRDPYEQYF. The whole variable domain, remainder taken from reference TRBV5-6 and TRBJ2-7, is DAGVTQSPTHLIKTRGQQVTLRCSPKSGHDTVSWYQQALGQGPQFIFQYYEEEERQRGNFPDRFSGHQFPNYSSELNVNALLLGDSALYLCASSDDRDPYEQYFGPGTRLTVT.

The chain is built from TRBV5-6 and TRBJ1-1; TRBD1 matches 7 bases. CDR3 size: 14 residues. Germline-derived CDR1 and CDR2 are SGHDT and YYEEEE. Germline trimming cut 4 bases from V and 6 bases from J; bases unmatched to any gene: 9. The CDR3 region is CASSPVTGPSEAFF. The CDR3 region has the DNA TGTGCCAGCAGCCCGGTGACAGGGCCATCTGAAGCTTTCTTT.